This record concerns one T cell receptor (beta chain) sequence. TCRdb re-called the 5' RACE reads with MiXCR, one entry per CDR3 protein. The sample consists of almost 600,000 distinct CDR3 sequences, roughly 12% of them appearing once. These data are taken from a study of T cells after yellow fever vaccination. Trimming removed 4 bases at V and 5 bases at J, with 21 bases between. The CDR3 covers 17 residues. In germline, CDR1 is SGHRS, CDR2 YFSETQ. The clonotype was recovered from a man younger than 40 who received the YFV17D yellow fever vaccine. The chain couples TRBV5-1 to TRBJ2-2; D is perhaps TRBD2 (6 bases). The sample here was PBMCs, taken on the day of the yellow fever booster vaccination. In DNA, the CDR3 is TGCGCCAGCAGCATTGCGGTGGCGGGATCTGTGACCGGGGAGCTGTTTTTT. Amino acid sequence: CASSIAVAGSVTGELFF.